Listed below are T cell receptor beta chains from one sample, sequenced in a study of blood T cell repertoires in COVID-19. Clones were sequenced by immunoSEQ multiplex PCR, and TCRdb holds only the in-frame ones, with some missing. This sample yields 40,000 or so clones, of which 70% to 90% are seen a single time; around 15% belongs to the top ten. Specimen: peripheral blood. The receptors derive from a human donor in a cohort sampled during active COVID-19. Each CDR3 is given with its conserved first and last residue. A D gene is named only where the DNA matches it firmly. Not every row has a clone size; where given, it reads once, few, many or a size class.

CDR3nt: TGCGCCAGCAGCTTGGCCGGGGGGCAAACGGGCACTGAAGCTTTCTTT
CDR3aa: CASSLAGGQTGTEAFF
d_gene: .
v_gene: TRBV5-1
j_gene: TRBJ1-1
abundance: .

CDR3nt: TGTGCCAGCAGCGTTTACAGGGGTAATTGTCAGCCCCAGCATTTT
CDR3aa: CASSVYRGNCQPQHF
d_gene: TRBD1
v_gene: TRBV9
j_gene: TRBJ1-5
abundance: .

CDR3nt: TGTGCCACATCCAAGGGGAATACGCAGTATTTT
CDR3aa: CATSKGNTQYF
d_gene: .
v_gene: TRBV7-9
j_gene: TRBJ2-3
abundance: .

CDR3nt: TGTGCCAGCAGCCCTAGCGGGACAGCCAAAAACATTCAGTACTTC
CDR3aa: CASSPSGTAKNIQYF
d_gene: TRBD2
v_gene: TRBV2
j_gene: TRBJ2-4
abundance: .

CDR3nt: TGTGCCAGCAGTGACCAGGGTTGGGACACTGAAGCTTTCTTT
CDR3aa: CASSDQGWDTEAFF
d_gene: .
v_gene: TRBV2
j_gene: TRBJ1-1
abundance: .

CDR3nt: TGTGCCACTGGAATCCTCCGTCGTTCGGGGAACACCGGGGAGCTGTTTTTT
CDR3aa: CATGILRRSGNTGELFF
d_gene: .
v_gene: TRBV27
j_gene: TRBJ2-2
abundance: .

CDR3nt: TGTGCCAGCAGCTTAGGGATGGACACCCACAATGAGCAGTTCTTC
CDR3aa: CASSLGMDTHNEQFF
d_gene: .
v_gene: TRBV7-8
j_gene: TRBJ2-1
abundance: .

CDR3nt: TGTGCCAGCAGCTGGGACTCTGACACTGAAGCTTTCTTT
CDR3aa: CASSWDSDTEAFF
d_gene: .
v_gene: TRBV2
j_gene: TRBJ1-1
abundance: .

CDR3nt: TGCGCCAGCAGCTTGGTGCCGGGGGGGAACACTGAAGCTTTCTTT
CDR3aa: CASSLVPGGNTEAFF
d_gene: .
v_gene: TRBV5-1
j_gene: TRBJ1-1
abundance: .

CDR3nt: TGTGCCAGCAGCCCCCGACTAGCGGGCACAGATACGCAGTATTTT
CDR3aa: CASSPRLAGTDTQYF
d_gene: TRBD2
v_gene: TRBV7-3
j_gene: TRBJ2-3
abundance: .

CDR3nt: TGTGCCAGCAGCCCCCAGGGGTTGCGGCAAGAGACCCAGTACTTC
CDR3aa: CASSPQGLRQETQYF
d_gene: .
v_gene: TRBV7-2
j_gene: TRBJ2-5
abundance: .

CDR3nt: TGCAGCGTTCAACCGACAGGGACCTCCTACGAGCAGTACTTC
CDR3aa: CSVQPTGTSYEQYF
d_gene: TRBD1
v_gene: TRBV29-1
j_gene: TRBJ2-7
abundance: .

CDR3nt: TGTGCCAGCAGCGCACGGGGACAGGATAACAATGAGCAGTTCTTC
CDR3aa: CASSARGQDNNEQFF
d_gene: TRBD1
v_gene: TRBV6-5
j_gene: TRBJ2-1
abundance: .

CDR3nt: TGCAGCGCAGGACAAAAAGAGCAGTTCTTC
CDR3aa: CSAGQKEQFF
d_gene: .
v_gene: TRBV29-1
j_gene: TRBJ2-1
abundance: .

CDR3nt: TGTGCCATCAGGACGGGGGGCGAAAATTCACCCCTCCACTTT
CDR3aa: CAIRTGGENSPLHF
d_gene: .
v_gene: TRBV10-3
j_gene: TRBJ1-6
abundance: .

CDR3nt: TGTGCCAGCAGCTTGGGACGGGAATATGGCTACACCTTC
CDR3aa: CASSLGREYGYTF
d_gene: .
v_gene: TRBV5-5
j_gene: TRBJ1-2
abundance: .

CDR3nt: TGTGCCAGCAGCCAGAGACAGACTGCCTACGAGCAGTACTTC
CDR3aa: CASSQRQTAYEQYF
d_gene: .
v_gene: TRBV3-1/TRBV3-2
j_gene: TRBJ2-7
abundance: .

CDR3nt: TGTGCCAGCAGCTTAGACGGTTCCAGAAACAGAGATACGCAGTATTTT
CDR3aa: CASSLDGSRNRDTQYF
d_gene: .
v_gene: TRBV11-1
j_gene: TRBJ2-3
abundance: .

CDR3nt: TGTGCCAGCAGTCCCGGACAGGCCTTCAATCAGCCCCAGCATTTT
CDR3aa: CASSPGQAFNQPQHF
d_gene: TRBD1
v_gene: TRBV7-6
j_gene: TRBJ1-5
abundance: .

CDR3nt: TGCGCCAGCAGCCCAGGAGGGGGCCACGAGCAGTACTTC
CDR3aa: CASSPGGGHEQYF
d_gene: .
v_gene: TRBV5-1
j_gene: TRBJ2-7
abundance: few

CDR3nt: TGTGCCAGTAGTATACGGGACAGCCACACAGATACGCAGTATTTT
CDR3aa: CASSIRDSHTDTQYF
d_gene: TRBD1
v_gene: TRBV19
j_gene: TRBJ2-3
abundance: .

CDR3nt: TGTGCCAGCAGCCAAGGAGGAGGGCTTAACTCTGGAAACACCATATATTTT
CDR3aa: CASSQGGGLNSGNTIYF
d_gene: .
v_gene: TRBV3-1/TRBV3-2
j_gene: TRBJ1-3
abundance: .

CDR3nt: TGTGCCAGCAGCCATCAACAGGGGATCTACGAGCAGTACTTC
CDR3aa: CASSHQQGIYEQYF
d_gene: TRBD1
v_gene: TRBV3-1/TRBV3-2
j_gene: TRBJ2-7
abundance: .

CDR3nt: TGTGCCAGCAGCCCCGGGACAGGGCCCAGCTCCTATAATTCACCCCTCCACTTT
CDR3aa: CASSPGTGPSSYNSPLHF
d_gene: TRBD1
v_gene: TRBV7-9
j_gene: TRBJ1-6
abundance: .

CDR3nt: TGTGCCAGCAGTTCAAGTTTGGGCAGGGGAGGAAACACCATATATTTT
CDR3aa: CASSSSLGRGGNTIYF
d_gene: .
v_gene: TRBV7-6
j_gene: TRBJ1-3
abundance: few

CDR3nt: TGTGCCAGTAGGACTAGCGGGACCTCCTACAATGAGCAGTTCTTC
CDR3aa: CASRTSGTSYNEQFF
d_gene: TRBD2
v_gene: TRBV19
j_gene: TRBJ2-1
abundance: .

CDR3nt: TGTGCCAGCAGCCAAGCCGGGACTACGGATACGCAGTATTTT
CDR3aa: CASSQAGTTDTQYF
d_gene: TRBD2
v_gene: TRBV3-1/TRBV3-2
j_gene: TRBJ2-3
abundance: once

CDR3nt: TGCGCCAGCAGCTTGGCGGGGGGGTCTATTGAGCAGTTCTTC
CDR3aa: CASSLAGGSIEQFF
d_gene: TRBD2
v_gene: TRBV5-1
j_gene: TRBJ2-1
abundance: .

CDR3nt: TGTGCCAGCAGCCCACAATCACGGGGAGGGTTCCACTTC
CDR3aa: CASSPQSRGGFHF
d_gene: TRBD2
v_gene: TRBV7-9
j_gene: TRBJ2-7
abundance: .